These 15 T cell receptor beta chains share one sample of origin, sequenced in a study of hypomethylating agent response in myelodysplastic syndrome. TCRdb's copy holds only in-frame clones and misses some; the assay was immunoSEQ multiplex PCR. The sample lists about 5,900 clones, 87% occurring once. Sequenced material: bone marrow, taken before or after starting hypomethylating agent treatment for myelodysplastic syndrome (not recorded which). The receptor set was obtained from a human donor with myelodysplastic syndrome.

The genes are TRBV14 and TRBJ1-1, with D possibly being TRBD1 (5 bases). Germline V CDR1 and CDR2: SGHDN, FVKESK. Trimming stripped 0 bases from V and 4 bases from J, with 12 bases between. The CDR3 sequence is 15 residues long. CDR3 in amino acids: CASSQDWGSGTEAFF. The CDR3 nucleotides read TGTGCCAGCAGCCAAGATTGGGGGTCCGGCACTGAAGCTTTCTTT. The full variable domain, in which reference TRBV14 and TRBJ1-1 provide the parts outside the CDR3, is EAGVTQFPSHSVIEKGQTVTLRCDPISGHDNLYWYRRVMGKEIKFLLHFVKESKQDESGMPNNRFLAERTGGTYSTLKVQPAELEDSGVYFCASSQDWGSGTEAFFGQGTRLTVV.

V is TRBV13 and J is TRBJ2-3; no definite D call. Germline V gives CDR1 PRHDT, CDR2 FYEKMQ (reference sequence). Deletions cut 0 bases from V and 1 base from J, with 5 bases between. The CDR3 is 14 amino acids. CDR3 sequence (DNA): TGTGCCAGCAGCTTAGGATCTCGCACAGATACGCAGTATTTT. It translates to CASSLGSRTDTQYF.

The chain is built from TRBV7-2 and TRBJ2-3; TRBD2 aligns across 8 bases. The CDR3 totals 16 residues. Germline V gene sequence: CDR1 SGHTA, CDR2 FQGNSA. The J segment lost 6 bases and the V segment lost 3 bases, leaving 11 bases of the junction unmatched. CDR3 region: CASSFFSGGRSDTQYF. In nucleotides, the CDR3 is TGTGCCAGCAGCTTTTTCAGCGGGGGTCGTTCGGATACGCAGTATTTT.

The gene calls are TRBV30 and TRBJ2-4, with no clear D. Trimming stripped 0 bases from V and 1 base from J, with 4 bases between. Germline CDR1 reads GTSNPN; CDR2 reads SVGIG (reference sequence). The CDR3 totals 13 residues. For the CDR3, the DNA is TGTGCCTGGAGTGTCGCTGCCAAAAACATTCAGTACTTC. It yields the protein CAWSVAAKNIQYF.

This clone is a singleton in its sample. The chain has TRBV5-6 and TRBJ2-7, with D perhaps matching TRBD1 (6 bases). The CDR3 contains 13 residues. V lost 4 bases to trimming and J lost 3 bases, with 11 bases between them. Looked up from germline, CDR1 is SGHDT and CDR2 is YYEEEE. The CDR3 DNA follows: TGTGCCAGCAGCCGAACAGGGTTCTACGAGCAGTACTTC. Residues: CASSRTGFYEQYF.

V gene TRBV7-2 combines with J gene TRBJ2-7; 12 bases fit TRBD1. This CDR3 is built from 18 residues. CDR1 and CDR2 (germline): SGHTA, FQGNSA. Trimming removed 6 bases from V and 5 bases from J; junction bases left unmatched: 17. The CDR3 DNA sequence: TGTGCCAGCAGTACGGGGGGACAGGGGGCTCGTAAAGGGAACGAGCAGTACTTC. It codes for CASSTGGQGARKGNEQYF.

This clone was detected a few times. V gene TRBV7-2 combines with J gene TRBJ1-6; no clear D gene. The CDR3 has 14 amino acids. Between the trimmed V and J ends, which lost 1 base and 2 bases, there was a span of 3 bases. Germline V gene sequence: CDR1 SGHTA, CDR2 FQGNSA. CDR3 loop: CASSLGPYNSPLHF. In DNA form, the CDR3 reads TGTGCCAGCAGCTTAGGTCCCTATAATTCACCCCTCCACTTT.

The CDR3 spells CASSFGPTGVGYEQYV. As DNA, the CDR3 is TGTGCCAGCAGCTTCGGACCGACAGGGGTAGGGTACGAGCAGTACGTC. This rearrangement joins TRBV5-5 to TRBJ2-7; 8 bases are a match to TRBD1. The germline V gene has CDR1 SGHKS and CDR2 YYEKEE (reference sequence). Germline trimming cut 2 bases from V and 4 bases from J; bases unmatched to any gene: 11. The CDR3 consists of 16 residues.

V is TRBV6-6 and J is TRBJ2-3; possible D gene TRBD2, 5 bases. Germline CDR1 is MNHNY and CDR2 is SVGAGI (reference sequence). The CDR3 is made up of 15 amino acids. V was cut by 4 bases and J by 4 bases, with 15 bases left in between. Written as DNA, the CDR3 is TGTGCCAGCAGTTCCACTAGGGATTCTCCAGATACGCAGTATTTT. This codes for CASSSTRDSPDTQYF.

V and J are TRBV25-1 and TRBJ1-3; no clear D gene. The CDR3 runs 14 residues. With 4 bases removed from V and 2 bases from J, the gap between germline ends came to 9 bases. Germline V lookup: CDR1 MGHDK, CDR2 SYGVNS. The chain's CDR3 is CASSARHTGNTIYF. The CDR3 DNA is TGTGCCAGCAGTGCTAGACACACTGGAAACACCATATATTTT.

This chain connects TRBV6-1 to TRBJ2-4, with D maybe TRBD1 (6 bases). This CDR3 region has 16 residues. V gave up 2 bases and J gave up 3 bases, with 14 bases separating them. Looked up from germline, CDR1 is MNHNS and CDR2 is SASEGT. The CDR3 reads CASSEYRESGKNIQYF. The CDR3 DNA is TGTGCCAGCAGTGAATACAGGGAGAGTGGCAAAAACATTCAGTACTTC.

V usage is TRBV9 and J usage is TRBJ2-1; a weak D match, TRBD1 (5 bases). This CDR3 is 18 amino acids long. Trimming stripped 4 bases from V and 9 bases from J, with 29 bases between. Germline CDR1 and CDR2: SGDLS and YYNGEE. The CDR3 protein is CASSHPLLESGSYVEQFF. The CDR3 region has the DNA TGTGCCAGCAGCCACCCCTTGCTCGAATCAGGGTCGTACGTTGAGCAGTTCTTC.

V is TRBV6-6 and J is TRBJ2-6; D uncertain. The length of the CDR3 is 13 residues. Germline V gives CDR1 MNHNY, CDR2 SVGAGI (reference sequence). V was clipped by 5 bases and J by 0 bases, with 2 bases between them. The CDR3 DNA sequence: TGTGCCAGCAGTGGCTCTGGGGCCAACGTCCTGACTTTC. Translating gives CASSGSGANVLTF.

This chain uses TRBV5-1 with TRBJ1-5; 10 positions agree with TRBD1. The CDR3 consists of 16 residues. The J segment lost 7 bases and the V segment lost 0 bases, leaving 7 bases of the junction unmatched. Germline V gives CDR1 SGHRS, CDR2 YFSETQ. The CDR3 region has the DNA TGCGCCAGCAGCTTGGGCCCCGACAGGGGGCTGCAGCCCCAGCATTTT. Translation: CASSLGPDRGLQPQHF.

The chain combines TRBV4-3 with TRBJ2-6; TRBD1 agrees at 9 bases. The CDR3 consists of 18 residues. V lost 0 bases to trimming and J lost 0 bases; unmatched junction nucleotides: 3. The V gene's germline CDR1 is LGHNA and CDR2 YSLEER. CDR3 nucleotide sequence: TGCGCCAGCAGCCAAGAAGACAGGGGGTACTCTGGGGCCAACGTCCTGACTTTC. Amino acids: CASSQEDRGYSGANVLTF.